These T cell receptor beta chains were read from a single sample in a study of cytomegalovirus exposure and HLA in healthy donors. This table comes from immunoSEQ multiplex PCR, and its TCRdb copy is limited to in-frame clones, with some not included. The data contain 74,000 or so clones, 77% of them singletons. Sequenced: PBMCs. All receptors come from a man in his forties or fifties in good health and CMV-seropositive. Each CDR3 is given with its conserved first and last residue. Each record gives: clone size, V gene, J gene, CDR3 protein. Clone size appears in some rows only: once, few, many, or a class for an expanded clone.

abundance: NA
v_gene: TRBV5-6
j_gene: TRBJ1-1
CDR3aa: CASSPDRAPNTEAFF

abundance: NA
v_gene: TRBV11-2
j_gene: TRBJ2-7
CDR3aa: CASSPYKQVYEQYF

abundance: NA
v_gene: TRBV19
j_gene: TRBJ1-1
CDR3aa: CASSSTQENTEAFF

abundance: NA
v_gene: TRBV29-1
j_gene: TRBJ2-1
CDR3aa: CSVPTSGSVNEQFF

abundance: NA
v_gene: TRBV6-4
j_gene: TRBJ2-6
CDR3aa: CASGDTGSGANGLTF

abundance: NA
v_gene: TRBV6-4
j_gene: NA
CDR3aa: CASNQMEGEASYEQYF

abundance: NA
v_gene: TRBV9
j_gene: TRBJ2-6
CDR3aa: CASSVVASSGANVLTF

abundance: NA
v_gene: TRBV13
j_gene: TRBJ2-7
CDR3aa: CASSLNSGTTYEQYF

abundance: NA
v_gene: TRBV25-1
j_gene: TRBJ1-2
CDR3aa: CASSEAGGWGYRGYTF

abundance: NA
v_gene: TRBV5-6
j_gene: TRBJ2-7
CDR3aa: CASSLGGTGGRYEQYF

abundance: NA
v_gene: TRBV5-1
j_gene: TRBJ2-5
CDR3aa: CASSFTSGAQETQYF

abundance: NA
v_gene: TRBV5-8
j_gene: TRBJ2-2
CDR3aa: CASSAGTELGTGELFF

abundance: NA
v_gene: TRBV9
j_gene: TRBJ2-1
CDR3aa: CASSVDGTSYNEQFF

abundance: few
v_gene: TRBV7-3
j_gene: TRBJ2-2
CDR3aa: CASSLNVQGLASGELFF

abundance: NA
v_gene: TRBV7-3
j_gene: TRBJ2-5
CDR3aa: CASSFMGTGRETQYF

abundance: NA
v_gene: TRBV7-6
j_gene: TRBJ2-3
CDR3aa: CASSRMTEGIDTQYF

abundance: once
v_gene: TRBV7-9
j_gene: TRBJ2-5
CDR3aa: CASSLISDGRPRETQYF

abundance: NA
v_gene: TRBV5-1
j_gene: TRBJ2-7
CDR3aa: CASSISSGPSYEQYF

abundance: NA
v_gene: TRBV19
j_gene: TRBJ2-2
CDR3aa: CASSPHRSGRSGNTGELFF

abundance: NA
v_gene: TRBV30
j_gene: TRBJ2-1
CDR3aa: CAWSTGVGYNEQFF

abundance: NA
v_gene: TRBV5-8
j_gene: TRBJ2-2
CDR3aa: CASSWDRANTGELFF

abundance: few
v_gene: TRBV25-1
j_gene: TRBJ2-2
CDR3aa: CASSVEGRDTGELFF

abundance: once
v_gene: TRBV6-6
j_gene: TRBJ1-3
CDR3aa: CASEAGNTIYF

abundance: NA
v_gene: TRBV14
j_gene: TRBJ2-3
CDR3aa: CATSGLVTDTQYF

abundance: NA
v_gene: TRBV7-9
j_gene: TRBJ2-3
CDR3aa: CSSSLGREGRTDTQYF

abundance: NA
v_gene: TRBV10-1
j_gene: TRBJ1-4
CDR3aa: CASSESRAGGEKLFF

abundance: NA
v_gene: TRBV7-2
j_gene: TRBJ2-3
CDR3aa: CASSLAGGITDTQYF

abundance: NA
v_gene: TRBV28
j_gene: TRBJ2-4
CDR3aa: CASSLLLAGLAKNIQYF

abundance: few
v_gene: TRBV7-9
j_gene: TRBJ2-1
CDR3aa: CSSSSPVGRGQGGYNEQFF

abundance: few
v_gene: TRBV2
j_gene: TRBJ1-2
CDR3aa: CAKKGQGFYGYTF

abundance: NA
v_gene: TRBV5-1
j_gene: TRBJ1-1
CDR3aa: CASSFVPLRDRGEAFF